Listed below are T cell receptor beta chains from one sample, sequenced in a study of blood T cell repertoires in COVID-19. Clones were read by immunoSEQ multiplex PCR, and TCRdb kept only the in-frame ones, dropping some. Of about 400,000 clones detected, more than 80% appear once; the ten largest clones hold 0.95% to 1.5%. The sequenced sample was peripheral blood. The source of these receptors is a man aged 35-49 years with acute or convalescent COVID-19. The CDR3 runs from the conserved cysteine through the conserved F or W. Fields, in order: clone size, D gene, V gene, J gene, CDR3 protein, CDR3 DNA. The D gene is left open where the match is weak. Clone sizes are given selectively: once, few, many, or a class where the clone is expanded.

abundance: NA; d_gene: TRBD2; v_gene: TRBV5-1; j_gene: TRBJ2-1; CDR3aa: CASSFSPAGAGNEQFF; CDR3nt: TGCGCCAGCAGCTTCTCTCCGGCGGGAGCGGGGAATGAGCAGTTCTTC
abundance: few; d_gene: NA; v_gene: TRBV6-6; j_gene: TRBJ1-5; CDR3aa: CASSKQGGSNQPQHF; CDR3nt: TGTGCCAGCAGTAAACAGGGAGGGAGCAATCAGCCCCAGCATTTT
abundance: once; d_gene: NA; v_gene: TRBV7-2; j_gene: TRBJ2-3; CDR3aa: CASSFYSTQYF; CDR3nt: TGTGCCAGCAGCTTTTATTCTACGCAGTATTTT
abundance: NA; d_gene: TRBD1; v_gene: TRBV11-2; j_gene: TRBJ2-5; CDR3aa: CASSLVGGTGQETQYF; CDR3nt: TGTGCCAGCAGCTTAGTGGGCGGGACAGGACAAGAGACCCAGTACTTC
abundance: NA; d_gene: NA; v_gene: TRBV9; j_gene: TRBJ1-3; CDR3aa: CASSLLGHPTSTIYF; CDR3nt: TGTGCCAGCAGCCTGTTGGGACATCCTACTTCCACCATATATTTT
abundance: NA; d_gene: TRBD1; v_gene: TRBV6-5; j_gene: TRBJ2-1; CDR3aa: CASRRTGVYYNEQFF; CDR3nt: TGTGCCAGCAGACGGACAGGGGTCTACTACAATGAGCAGTTCTTC
abundance: once; d_gene: NA; v_gene: TRBV25-1; j_gene: TRBJ1-1; CDR3aa: CATRGTEAFF; CDR3nt: TGTGCCACCCGAGGGACTGAAGCTTTCTTT
abundance: few; d_gene: NA; v_gene: TRBV19; j_gene: TRBJ1-5; CDR3aa: CASSVLRGLRDFSNQPQHF; CDR3nt: TGTGCCAGTAGTGTGCTGCGAGGCTTACGAGATTTTAGCAATCAGCCCCAGCATTTT
abundance: NA; d_gene: NA; v_gene: TRBV7-2; j_gene: TRBJ1-5; CDR3aa: CASSLQGNSNQPQHF; CDR3nt: TGTGCCAGCAGCTTACAGGGTAATAGCAATCAGCCCCAGCATTTT
abundance: NA; d_gene: TRBD1; v_gene: TRBV28; j_gene: TRBJ2-1; CDR3aa: CASSNHRGSYNEQFF; CDR3nt: TGTGCCAGCAGTAACCACAGGGGGTCCTACAATGAGCAGTTCTTC
abundance: NA; d_gene: NA; v_gene: TRBV3-1/TRBV3-2; j_gene: TRBJ1-6; CDR3aa: CASSQVPGHPKVAYNSPLHF; CDR3nt: TGTGCCAGCAGCCAAGTACCGGGACACCCAAAGGTAGCCTATAATTCACCCCTCCACTTT
abundance: NA; d_gene: NA; v_gene: TRBV5-1; j_gene: TRBJ1-1; CDR3aa: CASSQGRMEAFF; CDR3nt: TGCGCCAGCAGCCAGGGGCGAATGGAGGCTTTCTTT
abundance: NA; d_gene: TRBD2; v_gene: TRBV27; j_gene: TRBJ2-7; CDR3aa: CAVGLGREYEQYF; CDR3nt: TGTGCCGTCGGTTTAGGGAGGGAGTACGAGCAGTACTTC
abundance: NA; d_gene: NA; v_gene: TRBV15; j_gene: TRBJ1-1; CDR3aa: CATSRARESTEAFF; CDR3nt: TGTGCCACCAGCAGAGCCAGGGAAAGCACTGAAGCTTTCTTT
abundance: once; d_gene: TRBD1; v_gene: TRBV19; j_gene: TRBJ1-5; CDR3aa: CASSTGQNSNQPQHF; CDR3nt: TGTGCCAGTAGTACGGGACAGAACAGCAATCAGCCCCAGCATTTT
abundance: NA; d_gene: NA; v_gene: TRBV30; j_gene: TRBJ1-1; CDR3aa: CAWTSRRGNTEAFF; CDR3nt: TGTGCCTGGACTTCTCGCAGGGGGAACACTGAAGCTTTCTTT
abundance: NA; d_gene: NA; v_gene: TRBV10-3; j_gene: TRBJ2-2; CDR3aa: CAVFIRDTGELFF; CDR3nt: TGTGCCGTCTTTATCAGGGACACCGGGGAGCTGTTTTTT
abundance: NA; d_gene: TRBD2; v_gene: TRBV2; j_gene: TRBJ2-5; CDR3aa: CASSKAHGLAGSSEGTQYF; CDR3nt: TGTGCCAGCAGTAAGGCGCACGGACTAGCGGGAAGTTCAGAAGGGACCCAGTACTTC
abundance: NA; d_gene: TRBD2; v_gene: TRBV18; j_gene: TRBJ2-3; CDR3aa: CASSPGLSTDTQYF; CDR3nt: TGTGCCAGCTCACCGGGACTAAGCACAGATACGCAGTATTTT
abundance: many; d_gene: NA; v_gene: TRBV4-3; j_gene: TRBJ1-6; CDR3aa: CASSQGERSPLHF; CDR3nt: TGCGCCAGCAGCCAAGGGGAGCGATCACCCCTCCACTTT
abundance: NA; d_gene: NA; v_gene: TRBV30; j_gene: TRBJ1-3; CDR3aa: CAWLTGSSIYF; CDR3nt: TGTGCCTGGTTAACAGGCTCGTCCATATATTTT
abundance: NA; d_gene: NA; v_gene: TRBV28; j_gene: TRBJ2-7; CDR3aa: CASTLLGGSYEQYF; CDR3nt: TGTGCCAGCACCCTCTTGGGGGGATCCTACGAGCAGTACTTC
abundance: NA; d_gene: NA; v_gene: TRBV18; j_gene: TRBJ1-6; CDR3aa: CASSPSEGPLHF; CDR3nt: TGTGCCAGCTCACCATCGGAGGGGCCCCTCCACTTT
abundance: NA; d_gene: TRBD1; v_gene: TRBV5-1; j_gene: TRBJ2-5; CDR3aa: CASSLDQGGLQTQYF; CDR3nt: TGCGCCAGCAGCTTAGACCAAGGGGGCCTGCAGACCCAGTACTTC
abundance: NA; d_gene: NA; v_gene: TRBV5-4; j_gene: TRBJ2-5; CDR3aa: CASSLRTSAETQYF; CDR3nt: TGTGCCAGCAGCTTAAGAACTAGTGCAGAGACCCAGTACTTC
abundance: NA; d_gene: NA; v_gene: TRBV19; j_gene: TRBJ1-5; CDR3aa: CASSLGQSNQPQHF; CDR3nt: TGTGCCAGTAGTCTAGGACAGTCCAATCAGCCCCAGCATTTT
abundance: NA; d_gene: NA; v_gene: TRBV4-2; j_gene: TRBJ1-2; CDR3aa: CASSRSGREEYGYTF; CDR3nt: TGTGCCAGCAGCCGATCAGGGCGCGAAGAGTATGGCTACACCTTC
abundance: NA; d_gene: NA; v_gene: TRBV3-1/TRBV3-2; j_gene: TRBJ2-7; CDR3aa: CASSQDYSYEQYF; CDR3nt: TGTGCCAGCAGCCAGGACTACTCCTACGAGCAGTACTTC
abundance: once; d_gene: NA; v_gene: TRBV18; j_gene: TRBJ1-1; CDR3aa: CASSPPGDDTEAFF; CDR3nt: TGTGCCAGCTCACCCCCAGGGGACGACACTGAAGCTTTCTTT
abundance: NA; d_gene: NA; v_gene: TRBV16; j_gene: TRBJ1-2; CDR3aa: CASSPYRDVNYGYTF; CDR3nt: TGTGCCAGCAGCCCATACAGGGACGTTAACTATGGCTACACCTTC
abundance: once; d_gene: TRBD1; v_gene: TRBV4-2; j_gene: TRBJ1-2; CDR3aa: CASSQDRDRDYGYTF; CDR3nt: TGTGCCAGCAGCCAGGACCGAGACAGGGACTATGGCTACACCTTC
abundance: NA; d_gene: NA; v_gene: TRBV6-5; j_gene: TRBJ1-1; CDR3aa: CASSHAGAGNTEAFF; CDR3nt: TGTGCCAGCAGTCACGCAGGGGCTGGGAACACTGAAGCTTTCTTT
abundance: NA; d_gene: TRBD1; v_gene: TRBV9; j_gene: TRBJ1-1; CDR3aa: CASSPQDRATEAFF; CDR3nt: TGTGCCAGCAGCCCACAGGACAGGGCTACTGAAGCTTTCTTT
abundance: NA; d_gene: NA; v_gene: TRBV6-6; j_gene: TRBJ1-2; CDR3aa: CASSYPAGNYGYTF; CDR3nt: TGTGCCAGCAGTTACCCCGCAGGAAACTATGGCTACACCTTC
abundance: once; d_gene: NA; v_gene: TRBV15; j_gene: TRBJ1-2; CDR3aa: CATSSNVDSTYGYTF; CDR3nt: TGTGCCACCAGCTCGAACGTCGATTCTACCTATGGCTACACCTTC
abundance: once; d_gene: NA; v_gene: TRBV5-4; j_gene: TRBJ2-7; CDR3aa: CASSYWTGAGEQYF; CDR3nt: TGTGCCAGCAGCTATTGGACAGGTGCGGGGGAGCAGTACTTC
abundance: NA; d_gene: TRBD2; v_gene: TRBV30; j_gene: TRBJ2-3; CDR3aa: CAWSSTSGRAWGTDTQYF; CDR3nt: TGTGCCTGGAGTTCGACTAGCGGGAGGGCCTGGGGCACAGATACGCAGTATTTT
abundance: NA; d_gene: NA; v_gene: TRBV6-6; j_gene: TRBJ2-3; CDR3aa: CASSYSTRAGDTQYF; CDR3nt: TGTGCCAGCAGTTACTCGACCCGCGCAGGAGATACGCAGTATTTT
abundance: NA; d_gene: TRBD2; v_gene: TRBV10-2; j_gene: TRBJ2-1; CDR3aa: CASRIGLAVYNEQFF; CDR3nt: TGCGCCAGCAGAATAGGACTAGCGGTTTACAATGAGCAGTTCTTC
abundance: NA; d_gene: NA; v_gene: TRBV10-1; j_gene: TRBJ1-2; CDR3aa: CASVRVRTNYGYTF; CDR3nt: TGCGCCAGTGTCCGGGTACGTACTAACTATGGCTACACCTTC
abundance: NA; d_gene: NA; v_gene: TRBV27; j_gene: TRBJ2-2; CDR3aa: CASRRGLDTGELFF; CDR3nt: TGTGCCAGCCGTCGCGGGCTAGACACCGGGGAGCTGTTTTTT
abundance: NA; d_gene: NA; v_gene: TRBV15; j_gene: TRBJ1-2; CDR3aa: CATSRGTRMGGYTF; CDR3nt: TGTGCCACCAGCAGAGGGACACGAATGGGTGGCTACACCTTC
abundance: NA; d_gene: TRBD2; v_gene: TRBV5-1; j_gene: TRBJ2-5; CDR3aa: CASSSQSGGLQETQYF; CDR3nt: TGCGCCAGCAGCTCACAAAGCGGGGGTCTTCAAGAGACCCAGTACTTC
abundance: NA; d_gene: TRBD1; v_gene: TRBV13; j_gene: TRBJ2-7; CDR3aa: CASSSDRGYEQYF; CDR3nt: TGTGCCAGCAGCTCTGACAGGGGATACGAGCAGTACTTC
abundance: NA; d_gene: TRBD2; v_gene: TRBV27; j_gene: TRBJ2-7; CDR3aa: CASSLYGGAGGWQYF; CDR3nt: TGTGCCAGCAGTTTATACGGGGGAGCGGGAGGTTGGCAGTACTTC